This is a list of T cell receptor beta chains from one sample in a study of control samples from healthy donors and cancer patients. Here immunoSEQ multiplex PCR was the method, and the copy in TCRdb shows in-frame clones only, minus some. This sample has around 110,000 clones, with 80% to 90% found just once. Material: PBMCs. Receptors were obtained from a woman aged 45-65 years with colorectal cancer. The CDR3 runs from the conserved cysteine through the conserved F or W. The D gene is left open where the match is weak. The size field is filled for only some rows; it gives once, few, many or a size class.

cdr3_nt	cdr3_aa	clone_size	j_call	v_call	d_call
TGTGCCAGCAGCCAAGGGCGGGGTGAAGCTTTCTTT	CASSQGRGEAFF	.	TRBJ1-1	TRBV3-1/TRBV3-2	.
TGCGCCAGCAGTGCGTTTGATGAGCAGTTCTTC	CASSAFDEQFF	.	TRBJ2-1	TRBV10-2	.
TGTGCCAGCAGACGCGACAGGCCTAACTACGAGCAGTACTTC	CASRRDRPNYEQYF	.	TRBJ2-7	TRBV2	.
TGTGCAAGTCGCTTAGGGAGGGGAGGATACAATGAGCAGTTCTTC	CASRLGRGGYNEQFF	.	TRBJ2-1	TRBV12-2	.
TGTGCCAGCAGCTTATACCCTAGCGGGGGAAACTACGAGCAGTACTTC	CASSLYPSGGNYEQYF	.	TRBJ2-7	TRBV11-2	TRBD2
TGTGCCAGCAGTTTCCAGGGTTTTAAAGAGACCCAGTACTTC	CASSFQGFKETQYF	.	TRBJ2-5	TRBV28	.
TGTGCCAGCAGCTTAGCAGGTAGCTATGGCTACACCTTC	CASSLAGSYGYTF	few	TRBJ1-2	TRBV11-2	.
TGTGCCAGCAGCTTAGCGTTAACTAGCGGTTCGAGCTCCTACGAGCAGTACTTC	CASSLALTSGSSSYEQYF	.	TRBJ2-7	TRBV11-1	TRBD2
TGCAGCGGCTGGACGGACACCTATGGCTACACCTTC	CSGWTDTYGYTF	once	TRBJ1-2	TRBV29-1	.
TGTGCCAGCAGCCAGGAGACTCTACAGGGGCCCTTTAATGAAAAACTGTTTTTT	CASSQETLQGPFNEKLFF	.	TRBJ1-4	TRBV4-2	TRBD1
TGTGCCTGGACTCGACTGGGTTTCGGTCGCGAGACTTTCTTT	CAWTRLGFGRETFF	.	TRBJ1-1	TRBV30	.
TGTGCCAGCAGCCCGTTCGTGGATGGTGAGACCCAGTACTTC	CASSPFVDGETQYF	few	TRBJ2-5	TRBV9	.
TGTGCCAGCAGTTTAGGGCCTACCTACAATGAGCAGTTCTTC	CASSLGPTYNEQFF	.	TRBJ2-1	TRBV27	.
TGTGCCAGTAGTCTTCGGGACAGCAGGCCTAGACAGCCCCAGCATTTT	CASSLRDSRPRQPQHF	.	TRBJ1-5	TRBV19	TRBD1
TGTGCCAGCAGTTACTCGTGGGCCTCTAGCGGAACCACAGATACGCAGTATTTT	CASSYSWASSGTTDTQYF	once	TRBJ2-3	TRBV6-2/TRBV6-3	TRBD2
TGTGCCAGCAGCTCACACGGGACAGCGGGCTACACCTTC	CASSSHGTAGYTF	.	TRBJ1-2	TRBV7-6	TRBD1
TGTGCCAGCAGTGAGAGGGTAGGGGGCCCTTCTGGAAACACCATATATTTT	CASSERVGGPSGNTIYF	.	TRBJ1-3	TRBV2	TRBD1
TGTGCCAGCAGCGTAGGCTGGGACTCTGGAAACACCATATATTTT	CASSVGWDSGNTIYF	.	TRBJ1-3	TRBV9	.
TGTGCCAGCAGCCCTGCGGACTATTACGGCACAGATACGCAGTATTTT	CASSPADYYGTDTQYF	.	TRBJ2-3	TRBV7-2	.
TGTGCCAGCAGCGCCCCTAGTAGAGGGGAGACCCAGTACTTC	CASSAPSRGETQYF	.	TRBJ2-5	TRBV3-1/TRBV3-2	.
TGTGCCTGGACTGGACAGGGGGTTTCTCAGCCCCAGCATTTT	CAWTGQGVSQPQHF	.	TRBJ1-5	TRBV30	TRBD1
TGTGCCTGGAGGATAGGCGGGGTCACTGAAGCTTTCTTT	CAWRIGGVTEAFF	.	TRBJ1-1	TRBV30	.
TGCGCCAGCAGCCAAGAGAACGAGCAGTACTTC	CASSQENEQYF	few	TRBJ2-7	TRBV4-1	.
TGTGCCAGTAGTATAAGGGCCGGGGAGCTGTTTTTT	CASSIRAGELFF	.	TRBJ2-2	TRBV19	.
TGCGCCAGCAGCTTATACCCCCAACAGGGGCAGAGGGGCTCCTATAATTCACCCCTCCACTTT	CASSLYPQQGQRGSYNSPLHF	.	TRBJ1-6	TRBV5-1	TRBD1
TGTGCCAGCACCCTTAGCGGGAGGGCCAAGGATACGCAGTATTTT	CASTLSGRAKDTQYF	.	TRBJ2-3	TRBV15	TRBD2
TGTGCCAGCAGACAAAAGGCTCGGGACCGGACCTTCTATGGCTACACCTTC	CASRQKARDRTFYGYTF	.	TRBJ1-2	TRBV11-2	.
TGTGCCAGCAGTTCTCCTAGCAGGGGTGGTGGAGAGACCCAGTACTTC	CASSSPSRGGGETQYF	.	TRBJ2-5	TRBV28	.